Presented here are 11 T cell receptor beta chains from one specimen sequenced in a study of blood T cell repertoires in COVID-19. Profiling relied on immunoSEQ multiplex PCR, and the TCRdb table lists in-frame clones only, not all of them. The data contain fewer than 350,000 clones, approximately 80% of them singletons. Sequenced material: peripheral blood. These receptors were taken from a woman aged 45 to 65 with active or convalescent COVID-19.

The gene calls are TRBV29-1 and TRBJ2-2; TRBD1 agrees at 8 bases. This CDR3 is 14 amino acids long. Germline trimming cut 6 bases from V and 0 bases from J; bases unmatched to any gene: 3. The germline V gene has CDR1 SQVTM and CDR2 ANQGSEA. CDR3 coding DNA: TGCAGCGTCGCACAGGGGGCGAACACCGGGGAGCTGTTTTTT. It is translated as CSVAQGANTGELFF.

The V gene is TRBV2, the J gene TRBJ2-1; a weak D match, TRBD1 (6 bases). Germline V gene data show CDR1 as SNHLY and CDR2 as FYNNEI. The length of the CDR3 is 13 residues. The V and J ends lost 7 bases and 10 bases respectively, with 17 bases between them. CDR3 DNA: TGTGCCAGCACCTCGGCCATGACAGGCGAGCAGTTCTTC. It translates to CASTSAMTGEQFF.

A single count supports this clone. V is TRBV19 and J is TRBJ2-5; 10 nucleotides align to TRBD1. Germline lookup yields CDR1 LNHDA and CDR2 SQIVND (reference sequence). The V and J ends lost 6 bases and 2 bases, in that order; junction bases with no gene match: 0. This CDR3 contains 13 residues. CDR3 protein: CASRDRGQETQYF. CDR3 bases: TGTGCCAGTAGGGACAGGGGGCAAGAGACCCAGTACTTC.

The V call is TRBV5-5, the J call TRBJ1-2; D is possibly TRBD1 (5 bases). Trimming removed 1 base from V and 4 bases from J, with 11 bases in between. The CDR3 runs to 14 residues. Germline CDR1 is SGHKS and CDR2 is YYEKEE (reference sequence). CDR3 sequence (DNA): TGTGCCAGCAGCTTGAGGGGATCGGCCTATGGCTACACCTTC. Protein: CASSLRGSAYGYTF.

V and J are TRBV7-8 and TRBJ1-6, with D possibly matching TRBD1 (6 bases). Germline V gene sequence: CDR1 SGHVS, CDR2 FQNEAQ. V was shortened by 1 base and J by 5 bases, with 9 bases between the two germline ends. The CDR3 consists of 15 residues. The CDR3 reads CASSLVDSNNSPLHF. CDR3 DNA sequence: TGTGCCAGCAGCTTAGTGGACAGTAATAATTCACCCCTCCACTTT.

The chain recombines TRBV3-1 (or the pseudogene TRBV3-2) with TRBJ2-5, with 10 bases identical to TRBD2. This CDR3 has 16 residues. In germline, CDR1 is LGHDT, CDR2 YNNKEL (reference sequence). V lost 1 base, J lost 7 bases, and 9 bases stayed unmatched. The CDR3 DNA reads as TGTGCCAGCAGCCAAGTAGCGGGAGGCCCCCCAGGGACCCAGTACTTC. Protein sequence: CASSQVAGGPPGTQYF.

This clone was observed once. This sequence joins TRBV18 and TRBJ2-7, with TRBD2 matching 9 bases. This CDR3 is 14 amino acids long. Germline lookup yields CDR1 KGHSH and CDR2 LQKENI. Trimming cost V 3 bases and J 5 bases; bases outside gene matches: 5. In nucleotides, the CDR3 is TGTGCCAGCTCACCCACGCGGGGGGGGAACGAGCAGTACTTC. This translates into CASSPTRGGNEQYF.

This clone showed up just once. The chain has TRBV7-3 and TRBJ2-1; 7 nucleotides match TRBD2. Germline CDR1 reads SGHTA; CDR2 reads FQGTGA. V shed 0 bases, J shed 2 bases, and the junction held 13 bases outside the gene matches. The CDR3 consists of 19 residues. The CDR3 sequence: CASSLTIYWTLATYNEQFF. The CDR3 DNA follows: TGTGCCAGCAGCTTAACAATCTATTGGACACTAGCGACCTACAATGAGCAGTTCTTC.

The V call is TRBV3-1 (or the pseudogene TRBV3-2), the J call TRBJ1-5; TRBD1 aligns across 10 bases. V shed 0 bases and J 5 bases; nucleotides not matched to a gene: 10. The CDR3 runs 18 residues. Germline V CDR1 and CDR2: LGHDT, YNNKEL (reference sequence). CDR3 coding DNA: TGTGCCAGCAGCCAAGATTACTTGGGACAGGGGCTCCATCAGCCCCAGCATTTT. Amino acids: CASSQDYLGQGLHQPQHF.

The rearrangement joins TRBV11-2 to TRBJ2-7; D unclear. CDR1 is SGHAT and CDR2 is FQNNGV in the germline V gene. The length of the CDR3 is 15 residues. Trimming shortened V by 4 bases and J by 2 bases, and 15 bases separated the two germline ends. Here the CDR3 reads CASSSMGLEAYEQYF. CDR3 DNA: TGTGCCAGCAGCTCAATGGGTCTCGAGGCCTACGAGCAGTACTTC.

This chain connects TRBV3-1 (or the pseudogene TRBV3-2) to TRBJ2-1, with 14 bases identical to TRBD2. The CDR3 extends over 17 amino acids. CDR1 LGHDT and CDR2 YNNKEL come from the germline V gene (reference sequence). Trimming at V came to 1 base and at J to 4 bases, leaving 3 bases not matched to a gene. CDR3 DNA sequence: TGTGCCAGCAGCCAAGGGACTAGCGGGAGGTATTACAATGAGCAGTTCTTC. Translating gives CASSQGTSGRYYNEQFF.